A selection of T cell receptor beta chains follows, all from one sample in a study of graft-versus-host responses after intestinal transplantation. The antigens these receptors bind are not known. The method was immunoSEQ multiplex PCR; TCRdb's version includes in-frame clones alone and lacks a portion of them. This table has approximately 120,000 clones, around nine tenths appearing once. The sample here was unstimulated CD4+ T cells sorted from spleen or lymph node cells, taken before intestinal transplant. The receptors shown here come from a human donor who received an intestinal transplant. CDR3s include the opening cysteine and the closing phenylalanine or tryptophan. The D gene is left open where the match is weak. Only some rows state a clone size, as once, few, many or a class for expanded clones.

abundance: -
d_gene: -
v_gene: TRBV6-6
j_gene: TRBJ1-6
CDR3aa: CASWDGYYSPLHF
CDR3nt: TGTGCCAGCTGGGACGGATACTATTCACCCCTCCACTTT

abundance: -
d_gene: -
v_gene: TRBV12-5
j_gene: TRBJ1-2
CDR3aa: CASGLDYGYTF
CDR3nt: TGTGCTAGTGGTTTGGACTATGGCTACACCTTC

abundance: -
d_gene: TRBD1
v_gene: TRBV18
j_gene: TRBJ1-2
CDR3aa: CASSPGRGQEAYGYTF
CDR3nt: TGTGCCAGCTCACCAGGCCGGGGACAGGAAGCGTATGGCTACACCTTC

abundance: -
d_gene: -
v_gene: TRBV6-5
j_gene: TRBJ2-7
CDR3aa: CASSSPQGTEQYF
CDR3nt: TGTGCCAGCAGTTCCCCACAGGGTACCGAGCAGTACTTC

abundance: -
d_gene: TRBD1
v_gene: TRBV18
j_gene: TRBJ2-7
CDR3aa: CASSPPRQGNEQYF
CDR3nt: TGTGCCAGCTCACCCCCGAGACAGGGGAACGAGCAGTACTTC

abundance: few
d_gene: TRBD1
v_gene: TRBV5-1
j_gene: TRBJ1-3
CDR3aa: CASRPGTGGNTIYF
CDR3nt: TGCGCCAGCCGACCGGGGACAGGGGGAAACACCATATATTTT

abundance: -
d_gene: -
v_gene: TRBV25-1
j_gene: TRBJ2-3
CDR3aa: CASSRDSDTQYF
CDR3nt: TGTGCCAGCAGCCGGGACTCAGATACGCAGTATTTT

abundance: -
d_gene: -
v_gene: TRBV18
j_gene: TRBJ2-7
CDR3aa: CASSPPSYEQYF
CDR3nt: TGTGCCAGCTCACCACCCTCCTACGAGCAGTACTTC

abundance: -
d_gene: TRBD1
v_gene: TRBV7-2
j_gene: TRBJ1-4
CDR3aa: CASSSRTGYQEKLFF
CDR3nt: TGTGCCAGCAGCTCCAGGACAGGGTATCAGGAAAAACTGTTTTTT

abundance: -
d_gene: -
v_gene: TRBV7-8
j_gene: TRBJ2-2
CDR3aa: CASSLEGGSWDTGELFF
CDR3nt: TGTGCCAGCAGCTTAGAAGGCGGATCTTGGGACACCGGGGAGCTGTTTTTT

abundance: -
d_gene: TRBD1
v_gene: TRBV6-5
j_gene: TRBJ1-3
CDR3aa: CASSYSITGGINTIYF
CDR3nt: TGTGCCAGCAGTTACTCGATAACAGGGGGCATAAACACCATATATTTT

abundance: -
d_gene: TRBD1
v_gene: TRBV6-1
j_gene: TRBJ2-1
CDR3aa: CASSDSGQDNEQFF
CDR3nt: TGTGCCAGCAGTGACTCGGGACAGGACAATGAGCAGTTCTTC

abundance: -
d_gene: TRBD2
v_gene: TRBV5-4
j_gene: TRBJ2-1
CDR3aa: CASSSVRGGGHPYNEQFF
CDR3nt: TGTGCCAGCAGCTCGGTGAGAGGCGGGGGGCACCCCTACAATGAGCAGTTCTTC

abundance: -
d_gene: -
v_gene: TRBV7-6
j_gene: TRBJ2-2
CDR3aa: CASSLGGPRGTGELFF
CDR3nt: TGTGCCAGCAGCTTAGGGGGACCCCGGGGAACCGGGGAGCTGTTTTTT

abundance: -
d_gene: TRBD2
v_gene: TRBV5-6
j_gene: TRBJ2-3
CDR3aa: CASSLRSRRGDTQYF
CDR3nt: TGTGCCAGCAGCTTGCGATCTCGGCGGGGGGATACGCAGTATTTT

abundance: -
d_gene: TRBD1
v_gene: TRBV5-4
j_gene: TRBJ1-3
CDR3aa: CASGRTGGNTIYF
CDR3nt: TGTGCCAGCGGTAGGACAGGAGGAAACACCATATATTTT

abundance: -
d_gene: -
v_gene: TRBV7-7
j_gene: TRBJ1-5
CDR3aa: CASSLDRGQPQHF
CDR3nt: TGTGCCAGCAGCTTAGATCGGGGACAGCCCCAGCATTTT

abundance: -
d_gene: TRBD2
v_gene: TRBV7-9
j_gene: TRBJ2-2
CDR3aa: CASSLGGRNVGELFF
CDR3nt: TGTGCCAGCAGCTTGGGAGGGCGGAATGTCGGGGAGCTGTTTTTT

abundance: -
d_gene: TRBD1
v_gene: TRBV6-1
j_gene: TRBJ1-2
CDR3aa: CASRETGAAGYTF
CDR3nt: TGTGCCAGCAGGGAAACAGGGGCGGCTGGCTACACCTTC

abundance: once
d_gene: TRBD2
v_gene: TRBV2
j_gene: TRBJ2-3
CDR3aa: CASSALAGDTDTQYF
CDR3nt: TGTGCCAGCAGCGCCCTAGCGGGGGACACAGATACGCAGTATTTT

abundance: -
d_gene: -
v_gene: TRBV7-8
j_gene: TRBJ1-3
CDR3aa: CASSLAGAGNTIYF
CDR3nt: TGTGCCAGCAGCTTAGCAGGGGCCGGAAACACCATATATTTT

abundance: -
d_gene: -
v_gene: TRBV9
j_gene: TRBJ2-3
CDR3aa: CASSFPERGARTDTQYF
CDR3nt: TGTGCCAGCAGTTTCCCGGAACGGGGCGCGAGAACCGATACGCAGTATTTT

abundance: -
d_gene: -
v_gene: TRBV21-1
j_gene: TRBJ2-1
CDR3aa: CASSTREGVRNEQFF
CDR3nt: TGTGCCAGCAGCACCCGGGAGGGGGTACGCAATGAGCAGTTCTTC

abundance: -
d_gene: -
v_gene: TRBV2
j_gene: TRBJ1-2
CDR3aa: CASSRDGGDGYTF
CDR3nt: TGTGCCAGCAGTCGGGACGGAGGGGATGGCTACACCTTC

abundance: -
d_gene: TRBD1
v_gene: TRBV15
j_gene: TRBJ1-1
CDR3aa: CATSRGDRGARTEAFF
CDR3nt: TGTGCCACCAGCAGGGGAGACAGGGGCGCTCGCACTGAAGCTTTCTTT

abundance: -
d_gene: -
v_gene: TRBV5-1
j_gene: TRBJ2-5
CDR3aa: CASSSYRGGETQYF
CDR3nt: TGCGCCAGCAGCTCCTACAGGGGGGGCGAGACCCAGTACTTC